The clone carrying this T cell receptor beta chain was counted at least ten times. The entry originates in a study of T-cell reconstitution after alpha-beta-depleted transplantation in children. Library preparation (for TCRbeta) was performed with unique molecular identifiers. TCRdb analysed the PCR reads with MiXCR anew, one entry per CDR3 protein. The profile shows hundreds of thousands of distinct CDR3 sequences, more than 10% of them singletons. Germline values: CDR1 DFQATT, CDR2 SNEGSKA (reference sequence). Deletions cut 3 bases from V and 3 bases from J, with 11 bases between. There are 14 residues in the CDR3.

Sequencing was performed on PBMCs from the stem cell graft donor, taken from the stem cell graft. This receptor was taken from a human donor who donated a stem cell graft to a child with acute lymphoblastic leukemia. The chain combines TRBV20-1 with TRBJ2-2; possibly TRBD1 for D (6 bases). CDR3 protein: CSARRQADTGELFF. The CDR3 DNA follows: TGCAGTGCTAGGAGACAGGCGGACACCGGGGAGCTGTTTTTT.